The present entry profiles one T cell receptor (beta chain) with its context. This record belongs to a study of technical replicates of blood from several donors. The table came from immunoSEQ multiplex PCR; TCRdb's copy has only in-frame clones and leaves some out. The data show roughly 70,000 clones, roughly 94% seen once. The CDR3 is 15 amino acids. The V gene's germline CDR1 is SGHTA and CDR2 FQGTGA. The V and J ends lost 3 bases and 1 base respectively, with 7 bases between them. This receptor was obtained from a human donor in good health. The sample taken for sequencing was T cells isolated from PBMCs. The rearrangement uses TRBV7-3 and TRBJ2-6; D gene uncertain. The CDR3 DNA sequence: TGTGCCAGCAGCTTCGGAGCGTCTGGGGCCAACGTCCTGACTTTC. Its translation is CASSFGASGANVLTF.